The clone carrying this T cell receptor beta chain was seen many times. The record originates from a study of regulatory T cells in long-lasting Graves disease. Study context: Antithyroid drug use was under 3 months in newly diagnosed Graves' patients.

Relying on iRepertoire HTBI primers and Arm-PCR of CDR3 regions, the team built TCR beta libraries. TCRdb used MiXCR to reprocess the multiplex PCR reads, holding one entry per CDR3 protein. The sample consists of around 320,000 distinct CDR3 sequences, approximately 15% of them appearing once. Germline trimming cut 5 bases from V and 0 bases from J; bases unmatched to any gene: 12. The CDR3 is made up of 18 amino acids. Germline values: CDR1 MDHEN, CDR2 SYDVKM. Stated time point: newly diagnosed GD, antithyroid drugs for less than 3 months. With RNA extracted from PBMCs as input, the TCR library was made. The same data also contributed to another study, on T cells in Graves' hyperthyroidism and ophthalmopathy.

V and J are TRBV28 and TRBJ2-5; the match to TRBD2 covers 10 bases. The sample in question was peripheral blood mononuclear cells (PBMCs), obtained at new diagnosis, from a patient treated with antithyroid drugs. The TCR was taken from a man aged 35-49 years with Graves disease. The CDR3 reads CASSQGSGTSADQETQYF. For the CDR3, the DNA is TGTGCCAGCAGTCAGGGGTCTGGGACTAGCGCCGACCAAGAGACCCAGTACTTC.